Each of the 8 T cell receptor beta chains below was sequenced from the same sample in a study of CD8 T cells in Susac syndrome. After extraction with the RNeasy kit, 0.5 to 1 ug of the RNA was reverse transcribed using random hexamers. TCRdb re-called the immunoSEQ multiplex PCR reads with MiXCR, one entry per CDR3 protein. Of some 200,000 distinct CDR3 sequences detected, approximately 95% appear once; the ten largest clones hold around 0.15%. Source material: CD8+ T cells from PBMCs. Source of these receptors: a human donor with Susac syndrome.

The chain uses TRBV13 and TRBJ1-5, with D possibly TRBD1 on 5 matching bases. Trimming shortened V by 2 bases and J by 3 bases, and 8 bases separated the two germline ends. Germline V gives CDR1 PRHDT, CDR2 FYEKMQ (reference sequence). The CDR3 is 14 amino acids. The CDR3 bases are TGTGCCAGCAGCTTAAGGGGTGACAATCAGCCCCAGCATTTT. This translates into CASSLRGDNQPQHF.

This rearrangement joins TRBV19 to TRBJ1-2, with TRBD1 matching over 10 bases. Germline loops: CDR1 LNHDA, CDR2 SQIVND (reference sequence). V was pared by 6 bases and J by 6 bases, with 7 bases of the junction left unmatched. CDR3 length: 14 residues. The DNA of the CDR3 is TGTGCCAGTAGCTTTGGACAGGGGGGAGATGGCTACACCTTC. It codes for CASSFGQGGDGYTF.

This chain joins TRBV7-3 and TRBJ2-1; maybe TRBD2 (7 bases). Trimming stripped 6 bases from V and 8 bases from J, with 14 bases between. Looked up from germline, CDR1 is SGHTA and CDR2 is FQGTGA. This CDR3 spans 13 amino acids. In DNA, the CDR3 is TGTGCCAGCAGAGAAGGGGGAGGGGATGAGCAGTTCTTC. Its protein is CASREGGGDEQFF. Based on the CDR3 plus reference TRBV7-3 and TRBJ2-1, the full variable domain is GAGVSQTPSNKVTEKGKYVELRCDPISGHTALYWYRQSLGQGPEFLIYFQGTGAADDSGLPNDRFFAVRPEGSVSTLKIQRTERGDSAVYLCASREGGGDEQFFGPGTRLTVL.

V gene TRBV2 combines with J gene TRBJ2-7; 9 bases line up with TRBD1. CDR1 and CDR2 (germline): SNHLY, FYNNEI. CDR3 length: 13 residues. Germline trimming cut 7 bases from V and 7 bases from J; bases unmatched to any gene: 8. CDR3 nucleotide sequence: TGTGCCAGCAACGGGGACAGGGCCTGGGAGCAGTACTTC. Its protein product is CASNGDRAWEQYF.

V and J are TRBV4-1 and TRBJ1-1; 8 bases map to TRBD1. V was clipped by 1 base and J by 11 bases; unmatched bases: 12. The CDR3 consists of 15 residues. Germline values: CDR1 MGHRA, CDR2 YSYEKL. This CDR3 reads CASSQVARGHTMAFF. The CDR3 coding sequence is TGCGCCAGCAGCCAAGTTGCCAGGGGGCACACTATGGCTTTCTTT.

This clonotype has just one count. The CDR3 DNA is TGTGCCAGCAGTTTAATCCCCAGCTCCTACAATGAGCAGTTCTTC. It codes for CASSLIPSSYNEQFF. This sequence joins TRBV28 and TRBJ2-1; D gene ambiguous. V lost 2 bases and J lost 0, with 8 bases in between. Germline lookup yields CDR1 MDHEN and CDR2 SYDVKM. The CDR3 covers 15 residues.

V usage is TRBV12-3 or TRBV12-4 and J usage is TRBJ2-1, with 12 bases lining up with TRBD2. Losses at the gene ends were 5 bases for V and 8 bases for J; bases not matched to a gene: 10. This CDR3 comprises 16 residues. The CDR3 sequence: CASSLLLAGGWDEQFF. DNA for the CDR3: TGTGCCAGCAGTCTGCTACTAGCGGGAGGATGGGATGAGCAGTTCTTC.

As for this clonotype: It is unclear where the CDR3 begins or ends on the DNA, so no DNA is shown, and the CDR3 is as TCRdb lists it. The chain recombines TRBV29-1 with TRBJ2-7; no DNA check was done on the table's D call, TRBD2. The CDR3 adds up to 17 amino acids, both ends counted. Per germline, CDR1 SQVTM and CDR2 ANQGSEA. This chain's CDR3 is CSVEILERATAPYEQYF.